The 13 T cell receptor beta chains presented below share a single source sample, sequenced in a study of shared clonotypes between healthy human individuals. Clones were read by immunoSEQ multiplex PCR, and TCRdb kept only the in-frame ones, dropping some. The sample carries about 2 million clones, 85% to 95% recorded once. Material for sequencing was naive CD4+ T cells sorted from blood. Subset denoted: CD45RA+ positively selected. The receptors stem from a man in his late teens or twenties in good health.

The rearrangement joins TRBV4-1 to TRBJ1-6, with 7 positions matching TRBD1. The CDR3 is made up of 16 amino acids. Germline trimming cut 3 bases from V and 0 bases from J; bases unmatched to any gene: 2. CDR1 and CDR2 from the germline V gene are MGHRA and YSYEKL. CDR3 in DNA: TGCGCCAGCAGCCATAGACAGGGCTCCTATAATTCACCCCTCCACTTT. The encoded protein is CASSHRQGSYNSPLHF.

The rearrangement uses TRBV29-1 and TRBJ2-2; unclear D gene. V lost 6 bases to trimming and J lost 8 bases, with 10 bases between them. Germline CDR1 and CDR2: SQVTM and ANQGSEA. The length of the CDR3 is 11 residues. CDR3 amino acids: CSVGARGELFF. The DNA for the CDR3 is TGCAGCGTAGGAGCCCGGGGGGAGCTGTTTTTT.

This sequence joins TRBV5-1 and TRBJ1-1, with a possible D match to TRBD1 (6 bases). This CDR3 comprises 14 residues. Germline CDR1 SGHRS, CDR2 YFSETQ. The germline V and J ends were trimmed by 2 bases and 5 bases, with 13 bases remaining between them. CDR3: CASSFGEGVTEAFF. Written as DNA, the CDR3 is TGCGCCAGCAGCTTCGGGGAGGGGGTTACTGAAGCTTTCTTT.

The CDR3 DNA reads TGTGCCAGTGCGTGGGACAGGGGAATTACGGGAGAGACCCAGTACTTC. Protein: CASAWDRGITGETQYF. The chain employs TRBV7-9 and TRBJ2-5, with 10 bases fitting TRBD1. The CDR3 covers 16 residues. J gave up 4 bases and V 9 bases, and 14 bases lay outside the gene matches. Germline CDR1 SEHNR, CDR2 FQNEAQ (reference sequence).

The chain has TRBV7-9 and TRBJ2-3, with a weak D call TRBD2 (5 bases). The germline V gene encodes CDR1 SEHNR and CDR2 FQNEAQ (reference sequence). The CDR3 loop spans 15 amino acids. Trimming pared 7 bases from V and 4 bases from J, leaving 18 bases between. The CDR3 nucleotides are TGTGCCAGCACCGCGCGGAGGTTTCGGGCAGATACGCAGTATTTT. Protein product: CASTARRFRADTQYF.

The rearrangement links TRBV5-6 to TRBJ2-5, with 11 bases matching TRBD2. The CDR3 extends over 15 amino acids. From germline, CDR1 is SGHDT and CDR2 YYEEEE. V was clipped by 4 bases and J by 10 bases; unmatched bases: 12. CDR3 DNA sequence: TGTGCCAGCAGCGGAACTAGCGGGAGAATAGAGGGCCAGTACTTC. Protein product: CASSGTSGRIEGQYF.

With regard to this clone: A read error may produce the germline difference seen at one junction end. CDR3 DNA: TGTGCTAGCAGCTTAGAAGGCTCCTCCTACAATGAGCAGTTCTTC. Protein sequence: CASSLEGSSYNEQFF. The J gene is TRBJ2-1, the V gene TRBV7-7, with D uncertain. The CDR3 totals 15 residues. CDR1 SSHAT and CDR2 FNYEAQ come from the germline V gene (reference sequence).

V and J are TRBV7-2 and TRBJ2-2; 11 nucleotides agree with TRBD1. The germline CDR1 and CDR2 sequences are SGHTA and FQGNSA. The CDR3 contains 15 residues. With V trimmed by 5 bases and J by 7 bases, 6 bases remained unmatched. This CDR3 is CASSGQGASNGELFF. CDR3 bases: TGTGCCAGCAGCGGACAGGGGGCTTCGAACGGGGAGCTGTTTTTT.

The chain joins TRBV7-9 to TRBJ2-5; D might be TRBD1 or TRBD2, each matching 6 bases. Germline V gives CDR1 SEHNR, CDR2 FQNEAQ (reference sequence). V was clipped by 5 bases and J by 4 bases, with 17 bases between them. The CDR3 has 15 residues. The CDR3 DNA is TGTGCCAGCAGCCACCTGAAGGGGGGCGCAGAGACCCAGTACTTC. Its protein is CASSHLKGGAETQYF.

The chain joins TRBV5-8 to TRBJ2-7; D gene unclear. V lost 2 bases and J lost 6, with 15 bases in between. This CDR3 contains 14 residues. Germline assignment: CDR1 SGHTS and CDR2 YDEGEE. The CDR3 is CASSFTISRFEQYF. CDR3 nucleotide sequence: TGTGCCAGCAGCTTCACCATCAGTCGTTTCGAGCAGTACTTC.

The V call is TRBV18, the J call TRBJ2-7; 9 positions match TRBD1. Germline V gene data show CDR1 as KGHSH and CDR2 as LQKENI. V shed 6 bases, J shed 3 bases, and the junction held 3 bases outside the gene matches. The CDR3 is 13 residues long. For the CDR3, the DNA is TGTGCCAGCTCTTCGGGACAGGGCTACGAGCAGTACTTC. Encoded protein: CASSSGQGYEQYF.

The chain carries TRBV7-2 and TRBJ2-3; TRBD2 matches at 9 bases. J was trimmed by 5 bases and V by 3 bases; bases with no gene match: 6. Germline lookup yields CDR1 SGHTA and CDR2 FQGNSA. The length of the CDR3 is 15 residues. CDR3 sequence reads: CASSLGSGRVDTQYF. The CDR3 coding sequence is TGTGCCAGCAGCTTGGGTAGCGGGAGAGTAGATACGCAGTATTTT.

Worth noting for this clone: This sample also contains other DNA sequences that code for the same CDR3. The chain is built from TRBV18 and TRBJ1-6; possibly TRBD1 for D (5 bases). The CDR3 consists of 15 residues. Per the germline V gene, CDR1 is KGHSH and CDR2 is LQKENI. V gave up 2 bases and J gave up 3 bases, with 8 bases separating them. The CDR3 protein is CASSPGTDYNSPLHF. CDR3 DNA sequence: TGTGCCAGCTCACCAGGGACGGACTATAATTCACCCCTCCACTTT.